This T cell receptor beta chain emerged from a study of PD-1 blockade in mismatch repair-deficient tumors. Between the trimmed V and J ends, which lost 8 bases and 2 bases, there was a span of 11 bases. Germline CDR1 MDHEN, CDR2 SYDVKM. The length of the CDR3 is 13 residues. This clone was counted once. Assay: immunoSEQ multiplex PCR; the TCRdb copy retains only in-frame clones and omits some. The top ten hold about 1.4% of the sample, which has fewer than 25,000 clones, about 80% seen once. PCR or immunohistochemistry showed mismatch repair deficiency in every enrolled patient. This sequence was found in an adult with mismatch repair-deficient cancer. The sample here was PBMCs, taken 52 weeks after starting pembrolizumab. The gene calls are TRBV28 and TRBJ2-3; D gene ambiguous. The CDR3 bases are TGTGCCAGCTTTAGCAGACTCACAGATACGCAGTATTTT. As protein: CASFSRLTDTQYF.